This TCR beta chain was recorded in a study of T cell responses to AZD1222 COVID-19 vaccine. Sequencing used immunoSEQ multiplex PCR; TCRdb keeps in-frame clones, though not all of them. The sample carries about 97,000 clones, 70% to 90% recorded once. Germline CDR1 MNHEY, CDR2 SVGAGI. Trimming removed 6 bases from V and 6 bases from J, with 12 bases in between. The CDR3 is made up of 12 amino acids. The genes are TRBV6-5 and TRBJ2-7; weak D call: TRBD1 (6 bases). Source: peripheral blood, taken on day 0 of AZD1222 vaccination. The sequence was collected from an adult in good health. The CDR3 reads CASSTLTGEQYF. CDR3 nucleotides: TGTGCCAGCAGCACGCTGACAGGCGAGCAGTACTTC.